These 14 T cell receptor beta chains share one sample of origin, sequenced in a study of blood T cell repertoires in COVID-19. Method: immunoSEQ multiplex PCR; TCRdb's copy keeps in-frame clones and lacks some. The sample consists of more than 150,000 clones, just under 90% of them appearing once. What was sequenced was peripheral blood. The receptors were gathered from a woman in her seventies with COVID-19, enrolled during active disease.

V gene TRBV7-2 combines with J gene TRBJ2-5, with D maybe TRBD2 (6 bases). CDR1 and CDR2 from the germline V gene are SGHTA and FQGNSA. The CDR3 extends over 15 amino acids. The ends were cut back, 5 bases at V and 2 bases at J, with 15 bases in the middle. The CDR3 spells CASSLSGLKQETQYF. DNA of the CDR3: TGTGCCAGCAGCCTGTCGGGACTGAAACAAGAGACCCAGTACTTC.

This clone came up a few times. This chain joins TRBV7-9 and TRBJ2-7; 13 bases agree with TRBD2. The CDR3 has 14 residues. Germline V CDR1 and CDR2: SEHNR, FQNEAQ (reference sequence). V lost 5 bases, J lost 9 bases, and 7 bases stayed unmatched. The CDR3 protein is CASSRGLAGERQYF. In DNA, the CDR3 is TGTGCCAGCAGCCGAGGACTAGCGGGAGAAAGGCAGTACTTC.

V usage is TRBV5-1 and J usage is TRBJ2-3; D remains unclear. V shed 4 bases and J shed 2 bases, with 5 bases lying between them. Germline assignment: CDR1 SGHRS and CDR2 YFSETQ. The CDR3 is 12 amino acids. The CDR3 here is CASSVNTDTQYF. In DNA, the CDR3 is TGCGCCAGCAGCGTAAACACAGATACGCAGTATTTT.

The chain carries TRBV5-5 and TRBJ1-3, with 7 bases identical to TRBD1. The CDR3 has 15 amino acids. V dropped 3 bases and J dropped 3; count of bases not matched to a gene: 6. From germline, CDR1 is SGHKS and CDR2 YYEKEE (reference sequence). CDR3 sequence reads: CASSSPRGIGNTIYF. The CDR3 DNA sequence: TGTGCCAGCAGCTCCCCCAGGGGGATTGGAAACACCATATATTTT. The complete variable domain, with remaining parts taken from reference TRBV5-5 and TRBJ1-3, reads DAGVTQSPTHLIKTRGQQVTLRCSPISGHKSVSWYQQVLGQGPQFIFQYYEKEERGRGNFPDRFSARQFPNYSSELNVNALLLGDSALYLCASSSPRGIGNTIYFGEGSWLTVV.

This chain joins TRBV7-9 and TRBJ2-1; the match to TRBD2 covers 9 bases. Trimming at V came to 1 base and at J to 8 bases, leaving 6 bases not matched to a gene. Germline lookup yields CDR1 SEHNR and CDR2 FQNEAQ (reference sequence). This CDR3 comprises 15 residues. The CDR3 sequence is CASSLDSGRVDEQFF. The CDR3 coding sequence is TGTGCCAGCAGCTTAGATAGCGGGAGAGTAGATGAGCAGTTCTTC.

The J gene is TRBJ1-2, the V gene TRBV19, with D maybe TRBD1 (5 bases). CDR1 is LNHDA and CDR2 is SQIVND in the germline V gene (reference sequence). The ends were cut back, 5 bases at V and 7 bases at J, with 14 bases in the middle. CDR3 length: 13 amino acids. The CDR3 loop reads CASSPAGISGYTF. The CDR3 coding sequence is TGTGCCAGTAGTCCTGCAGGGATCAGTGGCTACACCTTC.

The chain has TRBV15 and TRBJ2-2, with 7 positions matching TRBD1. The CDR3 totals 17 residues. Trimming took 0 bases from V and 3 from J; bases not matched to a gene: 7. Looked up from germline, CDR1 is LNHNV and CDR2 is YYDKDF (reference sequence). The CDR3 DNA sequence: TGTGCCACCAGCAGAGAACTTGGGACAGATTACACCGGGGAGCTGTTTTTT. This codes for CATSRELGTDYTGELFF. Variable domain in full (rest from reference TRBV15 and TRBJ2-2): DAMVIQNPRYQVTQFGKPVTLSCSQTLNHNVMYWYQQKSSQAPKLLFHYYDKDFNNEADTPDNFQSRRPNTSFCFLDIRSPGLGDTAMYLCATSRELGTDYTGELFFGEGSRLTVL.

V usage is TRBV12-3 or TRBV12-4 and J usage is TRBJ1-2; no reliable D call. CDR3 length equals 13 residues. Deletions cut 6 bases from V and 3 bases from J, with 11 bases between. In DNA form, the CDR3 reads TGTGCCAGCAGGTCTCCGGCGGACTATGGCTACACCTTC. This encodes CASRSPADYGYTF.

The chain is built from TRBV3-1 (or the pseudogene TRBV3-2) and TRBJ1-5; 9 bases map to TRBD1. V was clipped by 5 bases and J by 4 bases; unmatched bases: 6. From germline, CDR1 is LGHDT and CDR2 YNNKEL (reference sequence). The CDR3 totals 15 residues. CDR3 bases: TGTGCCAGCAGCAATTCCGGGACAGGGAATCAGCCCCAGCATTTT. Protein sequence: CASSNSGTGNQPQHF.

This sequence joins TRBV19 and TRBJ2-5; the match to TRBD1 covers 8 bases. The J segment lost 2 bases and the V segment lost 6 bases, leaving 8 bases of the junction unmatched. CDR3 size: 15 residues. Per germline, CDR1 LNHDA and CDR2 SQIVND (reference sequence). In nucleotides, the CDR3 is TGTGCCAGTAGCGACCCAGGGGGCAGTCAAGAGACCCAGTACTTC. Translating gives CASSDPGGSQETQYF.

The rearrangement joins TRBV2 to TRBJ2-1; TRBD1 might be the D (6 bases). The V gene lost 7 bases and the J gene lost 6 bases, with 19 bases spanning the gap. Germline V lookup: CDR1 SNHLY, CDR2 FYNNEI. This CDR3 has 15 amino acids. The CDR3 sequence is CASILVRGSGNEQFF. The DNA of the CDR3 is TGTGCCAGCATCCTCGTGAGGGGGTCGGGCAATGAGCAGTTCTTC.

The chain uses TRBV5-1 and TRBJ2-2; 10 positions match TRBD2. This CDR3 is built from 15 residues. Trimming took 7 bases from V and 8 from J; bases not matched to a gene: 11. In germline, CDR1 is SGHRS, CDR2 YFSETQ. The CDR3 region is CASRTSGNSLGELFF. In nucleotides, the CDR3 is TGCGCCAGCCGGACTAGCGGAAATTCGTTGGGGGAGCTGTTTTTT.

The V call is TRBV7-9, the J call TRBJ2-2, with TRBD2 identical over 12 bases. Looked up from germline, CDR1 is SEHNR and CDR2 is FQNEAQ (reference sequence). The CDR3 covers 18 residues. V trimming: 3 bases; J trimming: 4 bases; junction bases outside the gene matches: 9. CDR3 DNA: TGTGCCAGCAGCTTCCCGACTAGCGGGAGACAACGCACCGGGGAGCTGTTTTTT. This encodes CASSFPTSGRQRTGELFF. Based on the CDR3 plus reference TRBV7-9 and TRBJ2-2, the full variable domain is DTGVSQNPRHKITKRGQNVTFRCDPISEHNRLYWYRQTLGQGPEFLTYFQNEAQLEKSRLLSDRFSAERPKGSFSTLEIQRTEQGDSAMYLCASSFPTSGRQRTGELFFGEGSRLTVL.

This clone appeared a few times. The same CDR3 can be traced to other DNA sequences in this sample. V gene TRBV5-1 combines with J gene TRBJ1-1; 9 bases line up with TRBD1. J lost 7 bases, V lost 4 bases, and 2 bases had no gene match. CDR3 length equals 12 residues. Germline V gene lookup returns CDR1 SGHRS and CDR2 YFSETQ. CDR3 bases: TGCGCCAGCAGCCCGGGACAGGGTGAAGCTTTCTTT. Its translation: CASSPGQGEAFF.